Given below is one T cell receptor (beta chain) in context. Source study methods: Scientists estimated how many nucleated cells there were by amplifying reference gene primers. The method was immunoSEQ multiplex PCR; TCRdb's version includes in-frame clones alone and lacks a portion of them. Clonal size and the V and J genes are those of that table, whereas D and trimming came from the DNA. The table has 110,000 to 150,000 clones, under 80% seen once. This entry belongs to a study of blood T cell repertoires in COVID-19. Turning to the study itself: Samples came from the United States, Italy and Spain, spanning acute and convalescent COVID-19. T cells, B-cell-depleted T cells, or PBMCs supplied cDNA or gDNA.

Germline CDR1 LNHNV, CDR2 YYDKDF (reference sequence). Trimming cost V 8 bases and J 5 bases, with 15 bases left between them. The CDR3 covers 13 residues. The sample consisted of peripheral blood. J is TRBJ1-1 and V is TRBV15; TRBD1 is a possible D gene (6 bases). The clonotype was recovered from a man aged 55 to 69 with acute or convalescent COVID-19. The CDR3 DNA sequence: TGTGCCACCGGGGAGGGGGGAAGGACTGAAGCTTTCTTT. This encodes CATGEGGRTEAFF.